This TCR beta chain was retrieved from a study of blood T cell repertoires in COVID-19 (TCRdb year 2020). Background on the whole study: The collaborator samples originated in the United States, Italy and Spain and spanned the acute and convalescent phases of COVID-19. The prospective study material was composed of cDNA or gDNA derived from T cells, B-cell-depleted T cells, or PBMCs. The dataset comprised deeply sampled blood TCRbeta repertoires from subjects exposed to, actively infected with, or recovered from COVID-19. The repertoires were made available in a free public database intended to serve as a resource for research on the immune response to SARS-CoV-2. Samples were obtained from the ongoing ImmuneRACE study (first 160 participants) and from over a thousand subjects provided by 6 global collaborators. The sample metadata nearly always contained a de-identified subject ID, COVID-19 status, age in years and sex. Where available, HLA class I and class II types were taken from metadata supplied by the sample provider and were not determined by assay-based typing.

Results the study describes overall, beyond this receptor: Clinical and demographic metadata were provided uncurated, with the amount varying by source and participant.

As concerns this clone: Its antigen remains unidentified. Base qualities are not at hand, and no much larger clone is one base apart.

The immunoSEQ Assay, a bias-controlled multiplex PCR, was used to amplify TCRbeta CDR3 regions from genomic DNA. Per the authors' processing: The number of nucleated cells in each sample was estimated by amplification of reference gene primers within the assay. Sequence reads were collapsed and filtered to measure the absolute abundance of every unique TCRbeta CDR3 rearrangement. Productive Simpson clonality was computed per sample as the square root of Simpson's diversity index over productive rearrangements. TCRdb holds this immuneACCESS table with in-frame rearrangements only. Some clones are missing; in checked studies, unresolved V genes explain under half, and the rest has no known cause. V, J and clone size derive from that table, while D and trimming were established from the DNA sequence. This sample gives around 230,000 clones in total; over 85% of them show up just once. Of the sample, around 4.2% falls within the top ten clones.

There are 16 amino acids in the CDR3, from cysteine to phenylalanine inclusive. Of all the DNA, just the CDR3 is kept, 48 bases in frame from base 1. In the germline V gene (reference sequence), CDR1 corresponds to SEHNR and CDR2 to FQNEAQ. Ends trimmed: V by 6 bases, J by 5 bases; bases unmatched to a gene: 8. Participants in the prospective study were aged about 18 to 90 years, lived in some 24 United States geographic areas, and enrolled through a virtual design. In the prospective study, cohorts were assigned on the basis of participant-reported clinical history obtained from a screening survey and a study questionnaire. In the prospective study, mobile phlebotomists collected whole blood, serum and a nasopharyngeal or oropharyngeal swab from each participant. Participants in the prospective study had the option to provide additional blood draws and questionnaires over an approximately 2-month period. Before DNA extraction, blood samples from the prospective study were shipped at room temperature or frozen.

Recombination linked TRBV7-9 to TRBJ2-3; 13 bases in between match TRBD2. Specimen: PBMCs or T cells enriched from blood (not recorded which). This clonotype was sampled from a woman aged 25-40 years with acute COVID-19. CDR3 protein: CASRFKLAGGLDTQYF. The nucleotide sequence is TGTGCCAGCAGGTTCAAACTAGCGGGGGGGCTAGATACGCAGTATTTT.